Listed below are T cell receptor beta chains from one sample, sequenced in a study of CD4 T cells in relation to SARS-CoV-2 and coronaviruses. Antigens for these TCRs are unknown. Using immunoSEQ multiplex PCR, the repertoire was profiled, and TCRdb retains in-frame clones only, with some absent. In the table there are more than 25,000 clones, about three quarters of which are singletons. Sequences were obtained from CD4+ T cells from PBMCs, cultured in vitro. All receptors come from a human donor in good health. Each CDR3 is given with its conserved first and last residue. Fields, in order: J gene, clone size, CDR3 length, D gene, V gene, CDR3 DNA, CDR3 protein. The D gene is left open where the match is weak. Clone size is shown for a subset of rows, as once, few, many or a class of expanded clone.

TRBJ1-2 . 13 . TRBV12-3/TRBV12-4 TGTGCCAGTTCTCCGGGCCTCAACTATGGCTACACCTTC CASSPGLNYGYTF
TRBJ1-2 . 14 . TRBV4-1 TGCGCCAGCAGCCAAGTGCCCGGGAACTATGGCTACACCTTC CASSQVPGNYGYTF
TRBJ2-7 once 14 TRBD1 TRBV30 TGTGCCTGGAGTGTAAGGGACAGCGCCTACGAGCAGTACTTC CAWSVRDSAYEQYF
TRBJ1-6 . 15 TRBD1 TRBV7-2 TGTGCCAGCAGCTTGGACAGGGGGACAAATTCACCCCTCCACTTT CASSLDRGTNSPLHF
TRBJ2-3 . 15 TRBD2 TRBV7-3 TGTGCCAGCAGCTTAATTCTGGGAGGGACAGATACGCAGTATTTT CASSLILGGTDTQYF
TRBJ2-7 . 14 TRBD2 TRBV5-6 TGTGCCAGCAGCTATGCGGGAGGGGGCTACGAGCAGTACTTC CASSYAGGGYEQYF
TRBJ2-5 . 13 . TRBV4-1 TGCGCCAGCAGCCTAGCGACTCAGGAGACCCAGTACTTC CASSLATQETQYF
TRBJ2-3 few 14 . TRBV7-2 TGTGCCAGCAGCCCTCGAATAGGCACAGATACGCAGTATTTT CASSPRIGTDTQYF
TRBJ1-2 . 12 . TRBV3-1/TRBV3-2 TGTGCCAGCAGAATGGGGGGTTATGGCTACACCTTC CASRMGGYGYTF
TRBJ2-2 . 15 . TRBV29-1 TGCAGCGCTTCTTCCTTTCTACCGAACACCGGGGAGCTGTTTTTT CSASSFLPNTGELFF
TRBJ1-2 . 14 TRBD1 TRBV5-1 TGCGCCAGCAGCCCCGGACAGGGGCGAGATGGCTACACCTTC CASSPGQGRDGYTF
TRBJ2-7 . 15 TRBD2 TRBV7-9 TGTGCCAGCAGCTTTGTCAGCGGGAGGGTCAACGAGCAGTACTTC CASSFVSGRVNEQYF
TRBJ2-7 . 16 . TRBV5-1 TGCGCCAGCAGCTTGTGGGCCAGGGCAGACTCCTACGAGCAGTACTTC CASSLWARADSYEQYF
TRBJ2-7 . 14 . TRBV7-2 TGTGCCAGCCGGGTCGTAGCGGAAGCCTACGAGCAGTACTTC CASRVVAEAYEQYF
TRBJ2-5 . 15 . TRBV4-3 TGCGCCAGCAGCCAAGTGGGGATGCGGTCCACGACCCAGTACTTC CASSQVGMRSTTQYF
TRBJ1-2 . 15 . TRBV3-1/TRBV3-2 TGTGCCAGCAGCCAAGATCCAGGGACGCTATATGGCTACACCTTC CASSQDPGTLYGYTF
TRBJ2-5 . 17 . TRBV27 TGTGCCAGCAGTATTCAGCCCAAAGCGGTTAGTCAAGAGACCCAGTACTTC CASSIQPKAVSQETQYF
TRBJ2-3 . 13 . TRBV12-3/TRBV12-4 TGTGCCAGCAGCACCAGCATGGCAGATACGCAGTATTTT CASSTSMADTQYF
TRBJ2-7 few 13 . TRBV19 TGTGCCAGTAGTCCCGGGGGCACCTACGAGCAGTACTTC CASSPGGTYEQYF
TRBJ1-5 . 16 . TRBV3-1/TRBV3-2 TGTGCCAGCAGCCAAGATGTTTCAAGTGGCAATCAGCCCCAGCATTTT CASSQDVSSGNQPQHF
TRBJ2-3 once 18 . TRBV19 TGTGCCAGTAGTATGCTGGTTATGGGGACATCGGGAACAGATACGCAGTATTTT CASSMLVMGTSGTDTQYF
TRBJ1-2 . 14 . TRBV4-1 TGCGCCAGCAGCCAAGGACAGACGGTTTCTGGCTACACCTTC CASSQGQTVSGYTF
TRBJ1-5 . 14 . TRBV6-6 TGTGCCAGCAGTTCCTCACCCCGGGATCAGCCCCAGCATTTT CASSSSPRDQPQHF
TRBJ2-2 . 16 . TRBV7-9 TGTGCCAGCAGCCTCCCGGGGCAGGGCGCCACCGGGGAGCTGTTTTTT CASSLPGQGATGELFF
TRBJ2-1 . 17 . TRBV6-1 TGTGCCAGCAGTGAAGAAGAAGCAGGACAAAATGGGCTTGAGCAGTTCTTC CASSEEEAGQNGLEQFF
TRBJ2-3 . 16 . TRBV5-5 TGTGCCAGCAGCCTAGGAGGGCGGGGTGGGACAGATACGCAGTATTTT CASSLGGRGGTDTQYF
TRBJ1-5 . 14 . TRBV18 TGTGCCAGCTCACGGGGACGGAGCAATCAGCCCCAGCATTTT CASSRGRSNQPQHF
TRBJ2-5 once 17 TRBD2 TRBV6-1 TGTGCCAGCAGTGACAGCGGGCTAGCGGGATCCCAAGAGACCCAGTACTTC CASSDSGLAGSQETQYF
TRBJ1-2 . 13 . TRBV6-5 TGTGCCAGCAGTTACGGCAGGGACTATGGCTACACCTTC CASSYGRDYGYTF
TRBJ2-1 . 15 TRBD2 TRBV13 TGTGCCAGCAGCTTTACACTAGCGGGAGACAATGAGCAGTTCTTC CASSFTLAGDNEQFF